Listed here are 26 T cell receptor beta chains from one sample, sequenced in a study of blood T cell repertoires in COVID-19. Sequencing was performed with immunoSEQ multiplex PCR; in TCRdb, only in-frame clones are kept and a portion is missing. The sample contains a few hundred thousand clones, over 75% of which appear only once. The source material was PBMCs or T cells enriched from blood (not recorded which). The receptors were sampled from a woman between 25 and 40 years old who had recovered from COVID-19.

This chain joins TRBV7-2 and TRBJ2-3; possible D gene TRBD2, 7 bases. Looked up from germline, CDR1 is SGHTA and CDR2 is FQGNSA. The CDR3 extends over 15 amino acids. V was cut by 0 bases and J by 4 bases, with 11 bases left in between. The DNA for the CDR3 is TGTGCCAGCAGCTTAGCGGGGGGGCGCGCAGATACGCAGTATTTT. It translates to CASSLAGGRADTQYF.

A few counts support this clone. J is TRBJ2-3 and V is TRBV3-1 (or the pseudogene TRBV3-2); TRBD2 matches 10 bases. The CDR3 runs to 14 residues. Trimming removed 2 bases from V and 6 bases from J; junction bases left unmatched: 2. CDR1 and CDR2 (germline): LGHDT, YNNKEL (reference sequence). CDR3: CASSQQTSGDTQYF. The DNA for the CDR3 is TGTGCCAGCAGCCAACAGACTAGCGGGGATACGCAGTATTTT.

The chain joins TRBV11-3 to TRBJ2-2; a possible D gene is TRBD2 (5 bases). The germline CDR1 and CDR2 sequences are SGHNT and YENEEA. The V end was cut by 5 bases, the J end by 13 bases, with 23 bases between. This CDR3 spans 15 amino acids. DNA of the CDR3: TGTGCCAGCAGCCCCGAGGGCCGCGGACCGGGTGGGCTGTTTTTT. As protein: CASSPEGRGPGGLFF.

V is TRBV5-4 and J is TRBJ1-4; weak D call: TRBD1 (5 bases). CDR3 length equals 14 residues. Germline lookup yields CDR1 SGHNT and CDR2 YYREEE (reference sequence). V was shortened by 4 bases and J by 8 bases, with 15 bases between the two germline ends. The CDR3 sequence is CASSPGGGEEKLFF. CDR3 coding DNA: TGTGCCAGCAGCCCCGGGGGAGGGGAGGAAAAACTGTTTTTT.

The chain couples TRBV3-1 (or the pseudogene TRBV3-2) to TRBJ2-1, with 7 bases fitting TRBD1. The CDR3 length is 17 residues. J was trimmed by 4 bases and V by 0 bases; bases with no gene match: 9. Germline CDR1 is LGHDT and CDR2 is YNNKEL (reference sequence). The CDR3 loop is CASSQEGSQGRYNEQFF. In DNA, the CDR3 is TGTGCCAGCAGCCAAGAGGGGTCACAGGGGCGTTACAATGAGCAGTTCTTC.

In regard to this clone: The identical CDR3 is also encoded by other nucleotide sequences in the sample. The V and J genes are TRBV2 and TRBJ2-5, with D possibly being TRBD1 (6 bases). Between the trimmed V and J ends, which lost 1 base and 2 bases, there was a span of 8 bases. The CDR3 is made up of 14 amino acids. CDR1 and CDR2 from the germline V gene are SNHLY and FYNNEI. The CDR3 loop reads CASSEGQGQETQYF. The CDR3 DNA reads as TGTGCCAGCAGTGAAGGTCAGGGGCAAGAGACCCAGTACTTC.

The rearrangement joins TRBV5-4 to TRBJ2-7; D remains ambiguous. Germline-derived CDR1 and CDR2 are SGHNT and YYREEE (reference sequence). This CDR3 spans 12 amino acids. The ends were cut back, 0 bases at V and 6 bases at J, with 7 bases in the middle. For the CDR3, the DNA is TGTGCCAGCAGCTTGGCTCGGAGCGAGCAGTACTTC. It specifies CASSLARSEQYF.

This rearrangement joins TRBV28 to TRBJ2-2; 7 bases are a match to TRBD2. The CDR3 is 15 amino acids. Germline V gene data show CDR1 as MDHEN and CDR2 as SYDVKM. J was trimmed by 5 bases and V by 6 bases; bases with no gene match: 9. The CDR3 DNA reads as TGTGCCAGCAGCCAACGGGACTACCCTACCGGGGAGCTGTTTTTT. It translates to CASSQRDYPTGELFF.

Of note for this clone: This CDR3 is also generated by other DNA sequences in the sample. The genes are TRBV5-4 and TRBJ2-7; 10 bases fit TRBD1. The CDR3 runs 13 residues. The germline V gene has CDR1 SGHNT and CDR2 YYREEE (reference sequence). J gave up 5 bases and V 4 bases, and 3 bases lay outside the gene matches. The CDR3 DNA sequence: TGTGCCAGCAGCCTAGGACAGGGGGACGAGCAGTACTTC. This encodes CASSLGQGDEQYF.

This rearrangement joins TRBV5-8 to TRBJ2-7; 9 bases line up with TRBD2. J was trimmed by 0 bases and V by 5 bases; bases with no gene match: 6. Germline-derived CDR1 and CDR2 are SGHTS and YDEGEE. This CDR3 comprises 15 residues. The CDR3 protein is CASRIAGALSYEQYF. The CDR3, as DNA: TGTGCCAGCAGAATAGCGGGAGCTCTCTCCTACGAGCAGTACTTC. Complete variable domain (other parts from reference TRBV5-8 and TRBJ2-7): EAGVTQSPTHLIKTRGQQATLRCSPISGHTSVYWYQQALGLGLQFLLWYDEGEERNRGNFPPRFSGRQFPNYSSELNVNALELEDSALYLCASRIAGALSYEQYFGPGTRLTVT.

The genes are TRBV3-1 (or the pseudogene TRBV3-2) and TRBJ1-5; the match to TRBD1 covers 10 bases. CDR3 length: 14 residues. V lost 4 bases and J lost 5; bases outside the gene matches: 2. CDR1 LGHDT and CDR2 YNNKEL come from the germline V gene (reference sequence). The CDR3 spells CASSPGTGDQPQHF. Here the CDR3 DNA reads TGTGCCAGCAGCCCTGGGACAGGGGATCAGCCCCAGCATTTT.

The chain is built from TRBV10-3 and TRBJ2-3, with 9 bases identical to TRBD2. The CDR3 loop spans 14 amino acids. Germline CDR1 ENHRY, CDR2 SYGVKD. V lost 11 bases and J lost 0; bases outside the gene matches: 6. This CDR3 reads CAAAGTSSTDTQYF. The CDR3 nucleotides are TGTGCCGCAGCCGGGACTAGCAGCACAGATACGCAGTATTTT.

In its sample, this clone was seen a few times. DNA for the CDR3: TGTGCCAGCAGCTTAATGGGACTATATAATGAGCAGTTCTTC. This translates into CASSLMGLYNEQFF. The V and J genes are TRBV11-1 and TRBJ2-1, with 7 positions matching TRBD2. Germline assignment: CDR1 SGHAT and CDR2 FQDESV (reference sequence). The CDR3 runs to 14 residues. V lost 2 bases and J lost 7; bases outside the gene matches: 5.

This chain uses TRBV3-1 (or the pseudogene TRBV3-2) with TRBJ2-5, with TRBD2 identical over 8 bases. CDR3 length equals 16 residues. The V gene end was trimmed by 3 bases and the J gene end by 2 bases; junction bases not matched to a gene: 8. Germline V lookup: CDR1 LGHDT, CDR2 YNNKEL (reference sequence). The CDR3: CASSQSGPGGQETQYF. CDR3 bases: TGTGCCAGCAGCCAGTCAGGGCCGGGAGGGCAAGAGACCCAGTACTTC.

This chain's CDR3 is CATSDSPGVSGSREDYEQYF. The CDR3 coding sequence is TGTGCCACCAGTGATTCGCCCGGTGTCAGCGGGTCACGGGAAGACTACGAGCAGTACTTC. J is TRBJ2-7 and V is TRBV24-1; the D gene is possibly TRBD2 (6 bases). V lost 2 bases to trimming and J lost 3 bases, with 28 bases between them. The CDR3 sequence is 20 residues long. Germline-derived CDR1 and CDR2 are KGHDR and SFDVKD.

To note about this clone: A single base separates this from a much larger clone, so it may be a read error. The chain carries TRBV6-5 and TRBJ2-7, with D perhaps TRBD1 (6 bases). The ends were cut back, 6 bases at V and 3 bases at J, with 9 bases in the middle. Germline CDR1 reads MNHEY; CDR2 reads SVGAGI. CDR3 length: 12 amino acids. CDR3 sequence reads: CASSQGYYEQYF. In DNA form, the CDR3 reads TGTGCCAGCAGCCAGGGGTACTACGAGCAGTACTTC.

The chain combines TRBV4-2 with TRBJ2-1; 8 positions agree with TRBD2. This CDR3 region has 17 residues. Trimming took 5 bases from V and 7 from J; bases not matched to a gene: 16. The germline gives CDR1 LGHNA, CDR2 YNFKEQ. The chain's CDR3 is CASSFGGEGQLRNEQFF. In DNA, the CDR3 is TGTGCCAGCAGCTTCGGGGGGGAGGGCCAATTGAGAAATGAGCAGTTCTTC.

This chain connects TRBV5-1 to TRBJ2-1; TRBD1 matches at 7 bases. The J segment lost 8 bases and the V segment lost 4 bases, leaving 9 bases of the junction unmatched. This CDR3 contains 14 residues. Germline values: CDR1 SGHRS, CDR2 YFSETQ. CDR3 DNA sequence: TGCGCCAGCAGCGCCAAACAGGGGAACCATGAGCAGTTCTTC. Translation: CASSAKQGNHEQFF.

This clone was found a few times. The gene calls are TRBV29-1 and TRBJ1-5, with a possible D match to TRBD1 (5 bases). V lost 5 bases to trimming and J lost 5 bases, with 19 bases between them. Germline V gene lookup returns CDR1 SQVTM and CDR2 ANQGSEA. The CDR3 spans 15 residues. The CDR3 DNA reads TGCAGCGTTTCTCTTGGGGCAAACGAAGATCAGCCCCAGCATTTT. Its translation is CSVSLGANEDQPQHF. The full variable domain, with the rest looked up from reference TRBV29-1 and TRBJ1-5, is SAVISQKPSRDICQRGTSLTIQCQVDSQVTMMFWYRQQPGQSLTLIATANQGSEATYESGFVIDKFPISRPNLTFSTLTVSNMSPEDSSIYLCSVSLGANEDQPQHFGDGTRLSIL.

This chain uses TRBV18 with TRBJ1-4; a possible D gene is TRBD1 (6 bases). V was cut by 4 bases and J by 4 bases, with 13 bases left in between. Germline values: CDR1 KGHSH, CDR2 LQKENI. This CDR3 is built from 15 residues. CDR3: CASSRSGGLNEKLFF. The CDR3 coding sequence is TGTGCCAGCTCACGGTCCGGGGGGCTTAATGAAAAACTGTTTTTT.

This chain joins TRBV4-2 and TRBJ1-1; D gene uncertain. CDR1 and CDR2 (germline): LGHNA, YNFKEQ. The CDR3 totals 14 residues. V was trimmed by 1 base and J by 1 base, leaving 7 bases between them. The CDR3 nucleotides are TGTGCCAGCAGCCAAGGTCGGGGGAACACTGAAGCTTTCTTT. Translation: CASSQGRGNTEAFF.

This sequence joins TRBV6-6 and TRBJ2-5, with TRBD1 identical over 7 bases. The germline V gene encodes CDR1 MNHNY and CDR2 SVGAGI (reference sequence). After removal of 4 bases from V and 4 bases from J, the junction contained 12 bases not matched to a gene. The CDR3 spans 16 residues. The DNA for the CDR3 is TGTGCCAGCAGTTTCCCCCAGGGGGTCATAGGAGAGACCCAGTACTTC. Translation gives CASSFPQGVIGETQYF.

J is TRBJ2-2 and V is TRBV10-3; D is unresolved. CDR1 is ENHRY, CDR2 SYGVKD, per germline. CDR3 length: 16 amino acids. The germline V and J ends were trimmed by 7 bases and 2 bases, with 17 bases remaining between them. The CDR3 sequence is CAITGSAPTNTGELFF. The DNA for the CDR3 is TGTGCCATCACCGGCAGCGCCCCCACTAACACCGGGGAGCTGTTTTTT.

The table lists this clone with a few counts. The J gene is TRBJ2-4, the V gene TRBV3-1 (or the pseudogene TRBV3-2); 7 nucleotides line up with TRBD1. The germline V gene has CDR1 LGHDT and CDR2 YNNKEL (reference sequence). CDR3 length equals 13 residues. V lost 1 base to trimming and J lost 8 bases; unmatched junction nucleotides: 2. The CDR3 DNA follows: TGTGCCAGCAGCCAAGCAGGGGGAGACATTCAGTACTTC. This sequence encodes CASSQAGGDIQYF.

Comment on this clone: Other DNA sequences in the same sample also yield this CDR3. This chain uses TRBV4-2 with TRBJ2-5; TRBD1 agrees at 7 bases. The V and J ends lost 1 base and 2 bases, in that order; junction bases with no gene match: 1. The CDR3 is 14 residues long. Looked up from germline, CDR1 is LGHNA and CDR2 is YNFKEQ. CDR3 DNA sequence: TGTGCCAGCAGCCAAGCAGGGGGTCAAGAGACCCAGTACTTC. This translates into CASSQAGGQETQYF.

This chain uses TRBV19 with TRBJ1-2, with D possibly matching TRBD1 (5 bases). The V gene's germline CDR1 is LNHDA and CDR2 SQIVND (reference sequence). Trimming shortened V by 2 bases and J by 8 bases, and 24 bases separated the two germline ends. This CDR3 has 17 amino acids. CDR3 sequence: CASSIMSGGRERMGYTF. DNA of the CDR3: TGTGCCAGTAGTATAATGAGCGGGGGAAGGGAAAGGATGGGCTACACCTTC.